This T cell receptor (beta chain) was captured by sequencing in a study of T cell repertoires in cytomegalovirus infection. Study-level background: Through public TCR beta signatures, both CMV infection and matching HLA type were indicated.

As for this clonotype: The antigen is unknown.

Per the germline V gene, CDR1 is MNHNY and CDR2 is SVGAGI (reference sequence). This CDR3 is 13 amino acids long. V was clipped by 2 bases and J by 6 bases, with 11 bases between them. Study results and limitations: It was HLA-C-restricted CMV-specific TCR beta clonotypes that dominated the response ex vivo.

Each CDR3 protein is one row after TCRdb ran MiXCR on the reads. In the table there are about 360,000 distinct CDR3 sequences, 18% of which are singletons. Sequencing input: PBMCs. This chain uses TRBV6-6 with TRBJ2-7; possibly TRBD1 for D (7 bases). The clonotype was recovered from a human donor in good health (CMV status not recorded). Some clones in this sample may be carry-over from other donors' samples. CDR3: CASSYRQGGEQYF. CDR3 coding DNA: TGTGCCAGCAGTTACAGGCAGGGGGGCGAGCAGTACTTC.